This TCR beta chain was recorded in a study of post-analysis software for immune sequencing data (dated by TCRdb to about 2015). Background for the entire study: The recorded disease courses included relapsing-remitting, secondary progressive and progressive-relapsing multiple sclerosis, and some patients had no subtype annotation. A subset of samples was prepared in parallel using single-end sample barcoding, then pooled and co-amplified after Illumina adapter ligation. The patient repertoires were set against about 12 previously published healthy control repertoires from donors whose ages ranged from 6 to 25 years.

As for this clonotype: The target of this receptor is not known. No base-level quality is on record; no much larger clone is a single base apart.

Broader findings and caveats from the paper: Normalized Chao1 diversity was significantly lower in multiple sclerosis patients than controls, suggesting substantial peripheral T-cell clonal expansion. The multiple sclerosis patient group was slightly younger than the control group. When samples were clustered directly using the F measure, samples prepared in the same batch co-clustered strongly, which prompted a batch-effect correction. Patients showed significantly higher frequencies than controls for a handful of TRBV segments, among them TRBV5-6, TRBV5-1 and TRBV20-1.

Receptors were amplified or captured by PCR. The sequencer was an Illumina HiSeq 2500. To reduce PCR and sequencing biases, unique molecular identifiers were incorporated into the TCR beta cDNA libraries. Per 1 to 10 million input T cells, roughly 500,000 cDNA molecules were obtained, such that each molecule approximated one T cell. The same protocol used for the earlier healthy control dataset was applied to prepare and sequence the patient libraries. Within a given batch, samples were prepared together, multiplexed and sequenced on the same HiSeq lane. On the authors' methods: MIGEC handled the raw barcoded reads, throwing out single-read molecular identifier groups before consensus assembly and CDR3 extraction. VDJtools was used for post-analysis of the clonotype tables, and diversity was normalized by down-sampling every dataset to the size of the smallest sample. Repertoire overlap clustering matched CDR3 amino acid but not nucleotide sequences to correct batch-related cross-sample contamination. TCRdb took the public reads, trimmed them with fastp at Q25, ran MiXCR for clone calling and kept in-frame beta chains. Rows merge per CDR3 protein into single entries with the most common DNA and genes. The V and J calls, along with clone size, are taken from TCRdb and not from the paper's own processing. The sample table shows roughly 400,000 distinct CDR3 sequences, and approximately 38% are seen once. In total, the top ten clones hold less than 8% of the sample.

To demonstrate the VDJtools post-analysis software, the study profiled TCR beta repertoires from the peripheral blood of approximately twelve young patients with multiple sclerosis. The multiple sclerosis patients were children and adolescents ranging in age from about 6 to 16 years. Taken from the germline V gene, the CDR1 and CDR2 loops are MDHEN and SYDVKM. The CDR3 measures 16 amino acids from cysteine to phenylalanine. Only CDR3 DNA remains: 48 bases, in frame from the first base. Trimming accounts for 5 bases at V and 5 bases at J, while the number of junction bases matched to no gene is 12. The chain couples TRBV28 to TRBJ2-7, and TRBD1 matches 10 of the central bases. The specimen was blood. The sequence derives from a girl aged 2 to 9 with multiple sclerosis. The CDR3 region has the sequence CASSPQTGGFRDEQYF. The sequence in DNA is TGTGCCAGCAGTCCCCAGACAGGGGGCTTCAGGGACGAGCAGTACTTC.